The clone carrying this T cell receptor beta chain was seen a single time. What it recognizes is unknown. One end of the junction does not line up with germline, which may come from a read error. Every patient had mismatch repair deficiency by PCR or immunohistochemistry. The TCR-sequenced patients were a few responders to pembrolizumab. Assay: immunoSEQ multiplex PCR; the TCRdb copy retains only in-frame clones and omits some. Among 30,000 to 45,000 clones listed, over 80% were seen once. The sample comes from a study of PD-1 blockade in mismatch repair-deficient tumors. Study background: Patients had over 10 mismatch repair-deficient cancer types, all previously treated and progressing.

This CDR3 has 16 residues. CDR1 and CDR2 from the germline V gene are SSHAT and FNYEAQ (reference sequence). Study results and limitations: After pembrolizumab, tumor-resident clones rose rapidly, then generally contracted before radiologic responses.

Sequenced material: PBMCs, taken roughly 40 weeks after starting pembrolizumab. This rearrangement joins TRBV7-7 to TRBJ2-2; 7 bases are a match to TRBD1. The TCR comes from an adult with mismatch repair-deficient cancer. CDR3 residues: CASSPRQGANTGELFF. The CDR3 DNA is TGTGCTAGCAGCCCAAGACAGGGAGCGAACACCGGGGAGCTGTTTTTT.